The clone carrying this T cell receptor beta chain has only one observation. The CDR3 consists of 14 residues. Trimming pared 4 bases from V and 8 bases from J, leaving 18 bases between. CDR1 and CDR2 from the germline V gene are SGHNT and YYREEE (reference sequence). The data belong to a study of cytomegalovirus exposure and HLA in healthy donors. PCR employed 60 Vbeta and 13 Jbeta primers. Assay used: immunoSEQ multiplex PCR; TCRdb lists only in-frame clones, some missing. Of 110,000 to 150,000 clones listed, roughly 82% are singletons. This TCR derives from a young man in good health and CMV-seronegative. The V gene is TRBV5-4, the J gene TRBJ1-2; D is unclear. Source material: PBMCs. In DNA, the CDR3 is TGTGCCAGCAGCGCACCCACAGACGGTGACGGCTACACCTTC. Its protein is CASSAPTDGDGYTF.